This TCR beta chain appears in the sequencing data of a study of brain T cells in children with intractable seizures. Assay used: immunoSEQ multiplex PCR; TCRdb lists only in-frame clones, some missing. The table lists 50,000 to 75,000 clones, 95% to 96% of them singletons. Trimming took 9 bases from V and 2 from J, leaving 4 bases between them. Germline V CDR1 and CDR2: LNHDA, SQIVND (reference sequence). CDR3 length: 11 residues. As concerns this clone: The antigen remains undetermined.

Study findings and constraints: Absence of clones before surgery may stem from lower sequencing depth.

Pre-surgery treatment included at least one anti-epileptic drug. This sequence was found in a boy under two years old with focal cortical dysplasia and intractable seizures. The sequenced sample was peripheral blood, obtained at surgery. The V and J genes are TRBV19 and TRBJ2-2; unclear D gene. This CDR3 is CASRNTGELFF. CDR3 in DNA: TGTGCCAGCAGAAACACCGGGGAGCTGTTTTTT.